Each of the 2 T cell receptor beta chains below was sequenced from the same sample in a study of T cell responses to AZD1222 COVID-19 vaccine. Sequencing was performed with immunoSEQ multiplex PCR; in TCRdb, only in-frame clones are kept and a portion is missing. The sample has under 150,000 clones; 93% are singletons. The sequencing used peripheral blood, collected on day 0 of AZD1222 vaccination. The source is an adult in good health.

This chain links TRBV24-1 with TRBJ2-1; D is ambiguous. This CDR3 has 13 residues. CDR1 is KGHDR and CDR2 is SFDVKD in the germline V gene. V lost 9 bases, J lost 0 bases, and 8 bases lay in between. The CDR3 region has the DNA TGTGCCACCGCGGAAGGCTCCTACAATGAGCAGTTCTTC. It codes for CATAEGSYNEQFF.

The rearrangement joins TRBV9 to TRBJ2-1, with D perhaps matching TRBD1 (5 bases). Per germline, CDR1 SGDLS and CDR2 YYNGEE. Trimming cost V 4 bases and J 5 bases, with 13 bases left between them. The CDR3 sequence is 14 residues long. CDR3 protein: CASSPGPLDNEQFF. The CDR3, as DNA: TGTGCCAGCAGCCCAGGGCCCCTTGACAATGAGCAGTTCTTC.